Shown below are 2 T cell receptor beta chains from a single sample sequenced in a study of cytotoxic CD8 clonotypes in ibrutinib-treated CLL. The method was immunoSEQ multiplex PCR; TCRdb's version includes in-frame clones alone and lacks a portion of them. The sample holds some 130,000 clones; roughly 88% are singletons and the top ten take around 2%. The sample consisted of PBMCs, taken after 24 months of ibrutinib treatment. These receptors were obtained from a human donor with chronic lymphocytic leukemia.

This chain links TRBV6-1 with TRBJ2-1; D call uncertain. This CDR3 comprises 15 residues. Germline values: CDR1 MNHNS, CDR2 SASEGT. Between the trimmed V and J ends, which lost 2 bases and 8 bases, there was a span of 16 bases. The CDR3 here is CASSELGPGGDEQFF. The CDR3 DNA is TGTGCCAGCAGTGAACTGGGTCCGGGTGGGGATGAGCAGTTCTTC.

The chain employs TRBV20-1 and TRBJ1-4; D uncertain. Germline-derived CDR1 and CDR2 are DFQATT and SNEGSKA (reference sequence). This CDR3 is 11 amino acids long. Trimming removed 6 bases at V and 8 bases at J, with 10 bases between. CDR3 residues: CSAGRGEKLFF. The CDR3, as DNA: TGCAGTGCAGGGAGAGGGGAAAAACTGTTTTTT.